These 21 T cell receptor beta chains were all obtained from the same sample, sequenced in a study of Graves' ophthalmopathy and Graves' hyperthyroidism. Amplifying from RNA transcripts, the study obtained TCR beta CDR3 regions. First-round RT-PCR employed HTBI primers, with a second-round multiplex PCR after it. From the multiplex PCR reads, TCRdb called clonotypes with MiXCR, one entry per CDR3 protein. Of a few hundred thousand distinct CDR3 sequences in the sample, 17% were seen once. The sequenced material came from peripheral blood. These receptors all come from an adult woman with stable Graves' hyperthyroidism.

This clonotype was observed many times. This chain links TRBV6-5 with TRBJ1-5; D is ambiguous. CDR1 MNHEY and CDR2 SVGAGI come from the germline V gene. This CDR3 spans 13 amino acids. Trimming removed 9 bases from V and 4 bases from J, with 13 bases in between. The CDR3 DNA is TGTGCCAGTCGGGTAGTGATAAATCAGCCCCAGCATTTT. It encodes CASRVVINQPQHF.

The sample holds many counts of this clonotype. The chain combines TRBV28 with TRBJ2-6; 8 bases match TRBD2. V was pared by 8 bases and J by 0 bases, with 9 bases of the junction left unmatched. The CDR3 has 17 amino acids. The germline V gene has CDR1 MDHEN and CDR2 SYDVKM. CDR3 loop: CASARGRRYSGANVLTF. In DNA form, the CDR3 reads TGTGCCAGCGCGCGCGGGAGGCGCTACTCTGGGGCCAACGTCCTGACTTTC.

The chain joins TRBV6-2 or TRBV6-3 to TRBJ2-3, with unresolved D. CDR1 and CDR2 (germline): MNHEY, SVGEGT. The CDR3 length is 17 residues. With 10 bases removed from V and 2 bases from J, the gap between germline ends came to 25 bases. For the CDR3, the DNA is TGTGCCAACAAACACCACCCCACGGTGACATACACAGATACGCAGTATTTT. It specifies CANKHHPTVTYTDTQYF.

This clonotype was recorded at least ten times. The V and J genes are TRBV29-1 and TRBJ2-7; D ambiguous. The CDR3 loop spans 15 amino acids. Germline CDR1 SQVTM, CDR2 ANQGSEA. Trimming shortened V by 1 base and J by 2 bases, and 15 bases separated the two germline ends. As DNA, the CDR3 is TGCAGCGTTGAAGGGGCTGGTGGACCCCCCTACGAGCAGTACTTC. Its translation: CSVEGAGGPPYEQYF.

The gene calls are TRBV2 and TRBJ2-5; D gene unclear. Per germline, CDR1 SNHLY and CDR2 FYNNEI. The CDR3 loop spans 10 amino acids. V dropped 4 bases and J dropped 10 bases, with 7 bases sitting between them. In DNA, the CDR3 is TGTGCCAGCAGTGGATTTGGCCAGTACTTC. Translating it yields CASSGFGQYF. The whole variable domain, remainder taken from reference TRBV2 and TRBJ2-5, is EPEVTQTPSHQVTQMGQEVILRCVPISNHLYFYWYRQILGQKVEFLVSFYNNEISEKSEIFDDQFSVERPDGSNFTLKIRSTKLEDSAMYFCASSGFGQYFGPGTRLLVL.

This clonotype was counted many times. The chain is built from TRBV29-1 and TRBJ2-5; D gene uncertain. CDR3 length: 13 residues. V lost 7 bases and J lost 1, with 13 bases in between. The V gene's germline CDR1 is SQVTM and CDR2 ANQGSEA. CDR3 in amino acids: CSGTTTVQETQYF. DNA for the CDR3: TGCAGCGGCACTACTACCGTCCAAGAGACCCAGTACTTC. Variable domain in full (rest from reference TRBV29-1 and TRBJ2-5): SAVISQKPSRDICQRGTSLTIQCQVDSQVTMMFWYRQQPGQSLTLIATANQGSEATYESGFVIDKFPISRPNLTFSTLTVSNMSPEDSSIYLCSGTTTVQETQYFGPGTRLLVL.

This clonotype was picked up one time. The gene calls are TRBV27 and TRBJ2-7; 12 bases fit TRBD2. With V trimmed by 3 bases and J by 4 bases, 4 bases remained unmatched. The CDR3 extends over 15 amino acids. Germline V gene sequence: CDR1 MNHEY, CDR2 SMNVEV (reference sequence). The CDR3 DNA reads TGTGCCAGCAGTTTTAGCGGGACTAGCGGGTACGAGCAGTACGTC. It yields the protein CASSFSGTSGYEQYV.

This clonotype was seen many times. V usage is TRBV5-1 and J usage is TRBJ2-7; 11 nucleotides align to TRBD1. This CDR3 has 15 amino acids. Germline trimming cut 1 base from V and 5 bases from J; bases unmatched to any gene: 5. Germline V gene sequence: CDR1 SGHRS, CDR2 YFSETQ. CDR3 nucleotides: TGCGCCAGCAGCTTGACGGGACAGGGGGTCCACGAGCAGTACTTC. Its protein is CASSLTGQGVHEQYF.

In this sample, this clonotype turned up many times. V is TRBV2 and J is TRBJ2-5, with 7 positions matching TRBD2. The CDR3 contains 14 residues. Germline V gene data show CDR1 as SNHLY and CDR2 as FYNNEI. With 0 bases clipped from V and 4 bases from J, the junction kept 2 bases outside the gene matches. The CDR3 sequence: CASSEAGRGETQYF. DNA for the CDR3: TGTGCCAGCAGTGAAGCAGGGAGGGGAGAGACCCAGTACTTC. The entire variable domain, with the rest obtained from reference TRBV2 and TRBJ2-5, is as follows: EPEVTQTPSHQVTQMGQEVILRCVPISNHLYFYWYRQILGQKVEFLVSFYNNEISEKSEIFDDQFSVERPDGSNFTLKIRSTKLEDSAMYFCASSEAGRGETQYFGPGTRLLVL.

This clonotype was observed at least ten times. The chain employs TRBV27 and TRBJ1-1, with 9 bases aligning to TRBD1. Germline V gene lookup returns CDR1 MNHEY and CDR2 SMNVEV (reference sequence). This CDR3 region has 14 residues. V lost 6 bases to trimming and J lost 4 bases; unmatched junction nucleotides: 6. The CDR3 DNA is TGTGCCAGCAGAACAGGGGGCGCGGTCACTGAAGCTTTCTTT. This encodes CASRTGGAVTEAFF.

This clonotype was found many times. The chain couples TRBV20-1 to TRBJ1-2, with a tentative D call TRBD1 (5 bases). The CDR3 spans 15 residues. CDR1 DFQATT and CDR2 SNEGSKA come from the germline V gene (reference sequence). V lost 1 base to trimming and J lost 2 bases, with 14 bases between them. In nucleotides, the CDR3 is TGCAGTGCTAGAGGTGTCTCAGGGCTAAACTATGGCTACACCTTC. Protein sequence: CSARGVSGLNYGYTF.

This clonotype has ten or more counts. V is TRBV6-1 and J is TRBJ2-7; 8 nucleotides align to TRBD1. Germline V lookup: CDR1 MNHNS, CDR2 SASEGT. V shed 5 bases and J 3 bases; nucleotides not matched to a gene: 15. This CDR3 region has 17 residues. The chain's CDR3 is CASSQPDRGLRYYEQYF. DNA of the CDR3: TGTGCCAGCAGTCAACCCGACAGGGGCCTCAGGTACTACGAGCAGTACTTC.

There are a few counts of this clonotype. This chain joins TRBV5-1 and TRBJ2-2; 8 nucleotides align to TRBD2. Germline CDR1 and CDR2: SGHRS and YFSETQ. The ends lost 2 bases at V and 1 base at J; junction bases unmatched: 4. The CDR3 runs to 16 residues. CDR3 loop: CASSLGTRKNTGELFF. In nucleotides, the CDR3 is TGCGCCAGCAGCTTAGGGACTAGAAAGAACACCGGGGAGCTGTTTTTT.

This clonotype has at least ten counts. V is TRBV27 and J is TRBJ2-7; D might be TRBD1 or TRBD2, each matching 5 bases. The CDR3 consists of 15 residues. In germline, CDR1 is MNHEY, CDR2 SMNVEV (reference sequence). Trimming cost V 5 bases and J 2 bases, with 16 bases left between them. The CDR3 sequence is CASSQPSGTPYEQYF. The CDR3 region has the DNA TGTGCCAGCAGTCAGCCGTCCGGGACCCCCTACGAGCAGTACTTC.

This clonotype showed up many times. The CDR3 spells CASSLAWEGYEQYF. The CDR3 coding sequence is TGTGCCAGCAGCTTGGCCTGGGAGGGCTACGAGCAGTACTTC. The chain carries TRBV5-6 and TRBJ2-7; the match to TRBD2 covers 7 bases. V lost 0 bases to trimming and J lost 3 bases; unmatched junction nucleotides: 3. The CDR3 is 14 residues long. Germline V gene sequence: CDR1 SGHDT, CDR2 YYEEEE.

This clonotype was detected many times. The chain is built from TRBV7-9 and TRBJ2-4, with 7 nucleotides matching TRBD1. This CDR3 has 15 amino acids. The ends lost 5 bases at V and 0 bases at J; junction bases unmatched: 4. Germline loops: CDR1 SEHNR, CDR2 FQNEAQ (reference sequence). This CDR3 is CASSPDRLAKNIQYF. The CDR3 DNA follows: TGTGCCAGCAGCCCGGACAGGCTAGCCAAAAACATTCAGTACTTC.

The table lists this clonotype with many counts. The V and J genes are TRBV29-1 and TRBJ2-5, with a tentative D call TRBD2 (5 bases). This CDR3 has 17 residues. Trimming removed 4 bases from V and 4 bases from J, with 25 bases in between. The germline V gene has CDR1 SQVTM and CDR2 ANQGSEA. CDR3 nucleotide sequence: TGCAGCGTTGCCGGATTGGTTGTTTTAGCGAAGGGAGAGACCCAGTACTTC. Its protein is CSVAGLVVLAKGETQYF.

This clonotype was recorded at least ten times. This chain joins TRBV11-2 and TRBJ2-7; D perhaps matches TRBD2 (5 bases). Germline CDR1 reads SGHAT; CDR2 reads FQNNGV. The V gene lost 2 bases and the J gene lost 4 bases, with 15 bases spanning the gap. The CDR3 runs 15 residues. In nucleotides, the CDR3 is TGTGCCAGCAGCTTAACTAGGACCCCGCCTTACGAGCAGTACTTC. It specifies CASSLTRTPPYEQYF.

This clonotype was seen at least ten times. The J gene is TRBJ1-1, the V gene TRBV7-8; TRBD1 might be the D (6 bases). Germline CDR1 reads SGHVS; CDR2 reads FQNEAQ. CDR3 length: 15 residues. Trimming removed 1 base from V and 1 base from J, with 10 bases in between. The CDR3 nucleotides read TGTGCCAGCAGCTTAGAACAGGGAAGGAACACTGAAGCTTTCTTT. This sequence encodes CASSLEQGRNTEAFF.

This clonotype showed up many times. The CDR3 DNA sequence: TGTGCCAGCAGCTCGCCCCCGGACCTAAGGTACGAGCAGTACTTC. It is translated as CASSSPPDLRYEQYF. J is TRBJ2-7 and V is TRBV28; D is ambiguous. V lost 6 bases to trimming and J lost 4 bases, with 19 bases between them. CDR1 MDHEN and CDR2 SYDVKM come from the germline V gene. The CDR3 runs to 15 residues.

This clonotype was counted ten times or more. The CDR3 DNA is TGTGCCAGCAGCCAAGACAGGGTTTATGGCTACACCTTC. This gives the protein CASSQDRVYGYTF. This chain uses TRBV4-2 with TRBJ1-2; weak D call: TRBD1 (5 bases). Germline CDR1 reads LGHNA; CDR2 reads YNFKEQ. The V end was cut by 0 bases, the J end by 5 bases, with 7 bases between. The CDR3 is 13 amino acids.